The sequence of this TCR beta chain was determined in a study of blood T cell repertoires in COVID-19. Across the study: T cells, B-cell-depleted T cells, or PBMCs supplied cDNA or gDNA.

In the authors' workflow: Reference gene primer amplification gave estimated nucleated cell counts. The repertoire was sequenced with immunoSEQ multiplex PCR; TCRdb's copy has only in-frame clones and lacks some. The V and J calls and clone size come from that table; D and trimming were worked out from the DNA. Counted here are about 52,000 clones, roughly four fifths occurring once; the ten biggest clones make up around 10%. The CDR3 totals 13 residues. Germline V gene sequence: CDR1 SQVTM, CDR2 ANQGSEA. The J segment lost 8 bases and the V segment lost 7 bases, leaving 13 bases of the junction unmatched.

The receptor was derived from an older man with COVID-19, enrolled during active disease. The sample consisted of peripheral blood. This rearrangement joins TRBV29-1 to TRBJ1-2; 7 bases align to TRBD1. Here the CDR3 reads CSARIGTEEGYTF. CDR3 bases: TGCAGCGCTAGGATCGGGACAGAGGAGGGCTACACCTTC.